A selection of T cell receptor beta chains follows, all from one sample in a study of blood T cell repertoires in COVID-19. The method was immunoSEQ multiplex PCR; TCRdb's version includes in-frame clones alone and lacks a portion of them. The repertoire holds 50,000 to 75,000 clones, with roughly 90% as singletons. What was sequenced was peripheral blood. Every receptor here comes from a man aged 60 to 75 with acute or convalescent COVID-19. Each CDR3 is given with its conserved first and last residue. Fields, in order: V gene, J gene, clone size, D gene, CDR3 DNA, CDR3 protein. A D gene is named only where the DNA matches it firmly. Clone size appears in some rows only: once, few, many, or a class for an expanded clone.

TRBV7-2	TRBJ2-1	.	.	TGTGCCAGCAGCTCTTCGAACAGGGTCAATGAGCAGTTCTTC	CASSSSNRVNEQFF
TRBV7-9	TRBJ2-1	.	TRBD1	TGTGCCAGCAGCCCTCCAGGGGGCAATGAGCAGTTCTTC	CASSPPGGNEQFF
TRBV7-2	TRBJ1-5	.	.	TGTGCCAGCAGCTCCCAACTAGGGAGGGGGGACTCCAATCAGCCCCAGCATTTT	CASSSQLGRGDSNQPQHF
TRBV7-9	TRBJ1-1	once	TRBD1	TGTGCCAGCAGCGGAGGGACAGGTCAGACTGAAGCTTTCTTT	CASSGGTGQTEAFF
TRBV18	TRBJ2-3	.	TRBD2	TGTGCCAGCTCCGGACTAGCGGGGGGTCTCACAGATACGCAGTATTTT	CASSGLAGGLTDTQYF
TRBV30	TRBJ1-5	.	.	TGTGCCTGGAGTTACCGGAGCAATCAGCCCCAGCATTTT	CAWSYRSNQPQHF
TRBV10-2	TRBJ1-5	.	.	TGCGCCAGCAGTAGGACAGTTAGCAATCAGCCCCAGCATTTT	CASSRTVSNQPQHF
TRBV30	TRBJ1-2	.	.	TGTGCCTGGAGCCCTAAACACAGGGCCCCTAACTATGGCTACACCTTC	CAWSPKHRAPNYGYTF
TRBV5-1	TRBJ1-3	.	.	TGCGCCAGCAGCGCAGGGGCGCCTGGAAACACCATATATTTT	CASSAGAPGNTIYF
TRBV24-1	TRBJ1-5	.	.	TGTGCCACCAGTGATGCCAGGTCATATAGCAATCAGCCCCAGCATTTT	CATSDARSYSNQPQHF
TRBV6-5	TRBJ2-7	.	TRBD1	TGTGCCAGCAGACTCACTCCGGGACAGGGAGAGTACTTC	CASRLTPGQGEYF
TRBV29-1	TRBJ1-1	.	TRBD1	TGCAGCGTTAGCTTCAGGGGGGTGAACACTGAAGCTTTCTTT	CSVSFRGVNTEAFF
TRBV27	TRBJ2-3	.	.	TGTGCCAGCAGTTTATATACTAGGAATGGCCGAACAGATACGCAGTATTTT	CASSLYTRNGRTDTQYF
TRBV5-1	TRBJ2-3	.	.	TGCGCCAGCAGCTTGGATAACACCAGTACGCAGTATTTT	CASSLDNTSTQYF
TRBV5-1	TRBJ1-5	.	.	TGCGCCAGCAGCTTGATCGGGACACAGGGCCAGCCCCAGCATTTT	CASSLIGTQGQPQHF
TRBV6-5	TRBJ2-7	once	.	TGTGCCAGCAGTTACCTAGCCCGAGGATCCAACTACGAGCAGTACTTC	CASSYLARGSNYEQYF
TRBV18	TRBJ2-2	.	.	TGTGCCAGCTCACCGTCGGGGGAGCTGTTTTTT	CASSPSGELFF
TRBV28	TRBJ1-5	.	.	TGTGCCAGCAGTTCCTTGGACAACTCTTATAGCAATCAGCCCCAGCATTTT	CASSSLDNSYSNQPQHF
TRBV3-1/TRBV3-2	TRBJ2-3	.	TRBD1	TGTGCCAGCAGCCGCAGGGGGCCAGTTAGCACAGATACGCAGTATTTT	CASSRRGPVSTDTQYF
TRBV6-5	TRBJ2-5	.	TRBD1	TGTGCCAGCGACTCGGACAGGGGGGGCGAGACCCAGTACTTC	CASDSDRGGETQYF
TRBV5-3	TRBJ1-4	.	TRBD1	TGTGCCAGAAGGTGCGGGACAGCGAATGAAAAACTGTTTTTT	CARRCGTANEKLFF
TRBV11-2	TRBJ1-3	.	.	TGTGCCAGCACCCACTCAAAATCTGGAAACACCATATATTTT	CASTHSKSGNTIYF
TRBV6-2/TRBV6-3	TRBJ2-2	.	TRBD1	TGTGCCAGCAGCATACAGGGGCCCGGGGAGCTGTTTTTT	CASSIQGPGELFF
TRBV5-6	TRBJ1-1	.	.	TGTGCCAGCAGCTTGCTTTGGAAAGGAGGCACTGAAGCTTTCTTT	CASSLLWKGGTEAFF
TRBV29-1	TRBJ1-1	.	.	TGCAGCGCCCCTGCGGAGGGTTCAGCTGAAGCTTTCTTT	CSAPAEGSAEAFF
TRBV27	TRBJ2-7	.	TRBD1	TGTGCCAGCAGTTTAACCGACAGGGTAGTCTACGAGCAGTACTTC	CASSLTDRVVYEQYF
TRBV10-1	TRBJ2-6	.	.	TGCGCCAGCACCCCACCGAAGGGCTGCCCGCCTTGGGGCTGGGCCAACGTCCTGACTTTC	CASTPPKGCPPWGWANVLTF
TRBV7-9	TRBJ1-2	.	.	TGTGCCAGCAGCCCGTGGAGACAGCGTCAGGTTGAATATGGCTACACCTTC	CASSPWRQRQVEYGYTF
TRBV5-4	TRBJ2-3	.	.	TGTGCCAGCAGCTTGGTGGCAGGCGGGGCGGATACGCAGTATTTT	CASSLVAGGADTQYF
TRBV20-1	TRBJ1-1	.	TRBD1	TGCAGTGCTAGTGAGGACAGGGCTTACCTGAACACTGAAGCTTTCTTT	CSASEDRAYLNTEAFF
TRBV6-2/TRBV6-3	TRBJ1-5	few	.	TGTGCCAGCAGCCGTCCTTTACAGGGATACTATAGCAATCAGCCCCAGCATTTT	CASSRPLQGYYSNQPQHF
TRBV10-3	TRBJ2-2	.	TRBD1	TGTGCCATCAGTGAGTCAGGTAGTACCGGACAGGCGAACACCGGGGAGCTGTTTTTT	CAISESGSTGQANTGELFF
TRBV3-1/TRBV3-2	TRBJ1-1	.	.	TGTGCCAGCAGCGAATCCCGAGGTGAAGCTTTCTTT	CASSESRGEAFF
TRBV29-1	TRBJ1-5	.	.	TGCAGCGTTCTGACTCCGCCCGGTCAGCCCCAGCATTTT	CSVLTPPGQPQHF
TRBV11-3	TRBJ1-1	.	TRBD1	TGTGCCAGCAGCTTCGACAGGGTCGCTGAAGCTTTCTTT	CASSFDRVAEAFF
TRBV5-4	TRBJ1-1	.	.	TGTGCCAGCAGCCCGAGGGTGAACACTGAAGCTTTCTTT	CASSPRVNTEAFF
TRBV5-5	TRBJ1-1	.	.	TGTGCCAGCAGCTTGGGCGGGAACACTGAAGCTTTCTTT	CASSLGGNTEAFF
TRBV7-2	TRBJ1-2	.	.	TGTGCCAGCAGCTTGGGTTCAGGGAATGGAGGCTACACCTTC	CASSLGSGNGGYTF
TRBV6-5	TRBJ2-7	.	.	TGTGCCAGCAGGGAGCAGTCGGGAATCGGCGAGCAGTACTTC	CASREQSGIGEQYF
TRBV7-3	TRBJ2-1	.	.	TGTGCCAGCAGCTTAAATACAGGACCCCCGGACAATGAGCAGTTCTTC	CASSLNTGPPDNEQFF
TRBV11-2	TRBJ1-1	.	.	TGTGCCAGCAGCTTGGGTAGGACAGAAGCTTTCTTT	CASSLGRTEAFF
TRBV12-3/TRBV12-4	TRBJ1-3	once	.	TGTGCCAGCAGAGTTTTAGACACCATATATTTT	CASRVLDTIYF
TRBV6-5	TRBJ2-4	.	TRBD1	TGTGCCACAAGAATAGGACAGGGTCACATTCAGTACTTC	CATRIGQGHIQYF
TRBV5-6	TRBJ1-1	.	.	TGTGCCAGCAGCTCGAATCTCGGGTGGAACACTGAAGCTTTCTTT	CASSSNLGWNTEAFF
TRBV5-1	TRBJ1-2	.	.	TGCGCCAGCAGCTTAGCCCCTGCTAACTATGGCTACACCTTC	CASSLAPANYGYTF
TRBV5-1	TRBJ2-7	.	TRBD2	TGCGCCAGCAGCCCCGGGGGGAACTACGAGCAGTACTTC	CASSPGGNYEQYF
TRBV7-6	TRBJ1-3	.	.	TGTGCCAGCAGCTTAGGTTCAGGGGTCTCTGGAAACACCATATATTTT	CASSLGSGVSGNTIYF
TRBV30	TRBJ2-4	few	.	TGTGCCTGGAGTCCCCTAGCAGGGACTTCTATTCAGTACTTC	CAWSPLAGTSIQYF
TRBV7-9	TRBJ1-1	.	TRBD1	TGTGCCAGCAGCTTGGATGGGACAGGGAACACTGAAGCTTTCTTT	CASSLDGTGNTEAFF
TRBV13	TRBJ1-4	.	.	TGTGCCAGCAGCCTTAGCAGGGGCGGGTATGAAAAACTGTTTTTT	CASSLSRGGYEKLFF
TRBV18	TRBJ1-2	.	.	TGTGCCAGCTCACCCGACAGTAACTATGGCTACACCTTC	CASSPDSNYGYTF
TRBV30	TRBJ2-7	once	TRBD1	TGTGCCTGGACCTCCGATAGGACAGGGGTTACCTACGAGCAGTACTTC	CAWTSDRTGVTYEQYF
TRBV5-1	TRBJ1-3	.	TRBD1	TGCGCCAGCACCGGGACAGAAGGAAACACCATATATTTT	CASTGTEGNTIYF
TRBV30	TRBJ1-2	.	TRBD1	TGTGCCTGGAGTAAGACAGGGGGCCCGAACTATGGCTACACCTTC	CAWSKTGGPNYGYTF
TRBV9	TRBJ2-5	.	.	TGTGCCAGCAGCGTAGCCGAGCCCCAAGAGACCCAGTACTTC	CASSVAEPQETQYF
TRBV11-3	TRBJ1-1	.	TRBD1	TGTGCCAGCAGCTTAGATCCACAGGGGGCCTATAAGTTCGTTATGAACACTGAAGCTTTCTTT	CASSLDPQGAYKFVMNTEAFF
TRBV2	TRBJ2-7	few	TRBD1	TGTGCCAGCAGTGACAGGGGGCAGAGGTCCTACGAGCAGTACTTC	CASSDRGQRSYEQYF
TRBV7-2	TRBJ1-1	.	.	TGTGCCAGCCCTTCGCAGGGGTGGACTGAAGCTTTCTTT	CASPSQGWTEAFF
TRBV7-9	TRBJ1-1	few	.	TGTGCCAGCAGCCCCTCCGCGGGTTCCACGGAAGCTTTCTTT	CASSPSAGSTEAFF
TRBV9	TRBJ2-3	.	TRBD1	TGTGCCAGCAGCGTACCCGGACAGGGGGCTTTGGATACGCAGTATTTT	CASSVPGQGALDTQYF